This TCR beta chain emerged from a study of tumor-infiltrating lymphocytes in primary liver carcinoma. The wider study: Aged between 30 and 69 years, the patients were men and women.

General study results and limits: Against blood, tumors held a significantly higher top-250-clone fraction (p = 0.039).

This CDR3 spans 15 amino acids. Germline CDR1 LGHNA, CDR2 YSLEER. Out of unsorted whole blood came the blood RNA, and germline DNA was extracted as well. A primer matching the constant region was used to make TCR beta cDNA from about 500 ng of total RNA. Generation of the TCR beta libraries relied on three nested multiplex PCR rounds using slightly modified ARM-PCR. Two initial PCR rounds of about 11 cycles each paired TRBV1-TRBV30 forward primers with a C-beta reverse primer. TCRdb recomputed calls from the multiplex PCR reads with MiXCR, one row per CDR3 protein. The sample holds 320,000 or so distinct CDR3 sequences, roughly 60% seen once. Comments on this clonotype: Its antigen remains unknown.

The chain employs TRBV4-3 and TRBJ2-3; tentative D call: TRBD2 (5 bases). This TCR was recovered from a man aged 40-55 years with primary liver carcinoma and hepatitis B virus infection. Material for sequencing was peripheral blood. The CDR3 region has the DNA TGCGTCAGTAGCCCGGGATTTGGGCTCACAGATACGCAGTATTTT. This translates into CVSSPGFGLTDTQYF.